Listed here are 21 T cell receptor beta chains from one sample, sequenced in a study of metastatic and nonmetastatic thyroid tumors. TCRdb re-called the PCR reads with MiXCR. The sample contains roughly 34,000 clones, approximately 16% of which appear only once. Every patient underwent thyroid surgery untreated. Sequencing used blood. These receptors all stem from a male donor with papillary thyroid cancer or a benign thyroid nodule (not recorded which). Some clones in this sample may be carry-over from other donors' samples.

This clone showed up many times. This chain joins TRBV6-1 and TRBJ2-3; D ambiguous. Trimming stripped 8 bases from V and 4 bases from J, with 13 bases between. Germline V CDR1 and CDR2: MNHNS, SASEGT. This CDR3 is 13 amino acids long. Here the CDR3 reads CASGRVEPDTQYF. The CDR3 nucleotides read TGTGCCAGCGGCCGGGTCGAGCCAGATACGCAGTATTTT.

This sequence joins TRBV28 and TRBJ1-3; D is uncertain. The germline V gene encodes CDR1 MDHEN and CDR2 SYDVKM. Trimming shortened V by 7 bases and J by 8 bases, and 21 bases separated the two germline ends. The CDR3 is 15 amino acids. In nucleotides, the CDR3 is TGTGCCAGCATCCCCTACCGGGCCCAGACACACACCATATATTTT. It is translated as CASIPYRAQTHTIYF.

V usage is TRBV4-1 and J usage is TRBJ2-7; TRBD1 or TRBD2 may be the D gene (5 bases each). Germline V lookup: CDR1 MGHRA, CDR2 YSYEKL. Trimming left V 4 bases short and J 6 bases short, with 13 bases between. This CDR3 has 13 amino acids. In nucleotides, the CDR3 is TGCGCCAGCAGCCCTCGGGACGGGTTCGAGCAGTACTTC. It codes for CASSPRDGFEQYF.

At least ten counts were recorded for this clone. This chain links TRBV9 with TRBJ2-2, with D unresolved. This CDR3 region has 13 residues. Germline CDR1 and CDR2: SGDLS and YYNGEE. Trimming pared 4 bases from V and 7 bases from J, leaving 11 bases between. The CDR3: CASSPSPVGELFF. Here the CDR3 DNA reads TGTGCCAGCAGCCCCTCTCCGGTCGGGGAGCTGTTTTTT.

This clone was recorded at least ten times. The DNA for the CDR3 is TGTGCCAGCAGTTTAGAGGGCCTCTATGGCTACACCTTC. Its protein product is CASSLEGLYGYTF. J is TRBJ1-2 and V is TRBV27; D gene uncertain. CDR3 size: 13 residues. CDR1 and CDR2 from the germline V gene are MNHEY and SMNVEV (reference sequence). V lost 2 bases and J lost 4, with 8 bases in between.

In its sample, this clone was seen many times. This rearrangement joins TRBV6-6 to TRBJ1-6; 7 bases line up with TRBD1. Germline trimming cut 4 bases from V and 3 bases from J; bases unmatched to any gene: 9. This CDR3 comprises 17 residues. Germline V gene sequence: CDR1 MNHNY, CDR2 SVGAGI (reference sequence). As DNA, the CDR3 is TGTGCCAGCAGTTCTGCGAGACAGGGCGTCTATAATTCACCCCTCCACTTT. This translates into CASSSARQGVYNSPLHF.

This clone has ten or more counts. This chain joins TRBV6-1 and TRBJ2-2, with 9 bases lining up with TRBD1. This CDR3 is 16 amino acids long. From germline, CDR1 is MNHNS and CDR2 SASEGT. Losses at the gene ends were 7 bases for V and 4 bases for J; bases not matched to a gene: 10. DNA of the CDR3: TGTGCCAGCAATCGGGACAGGGTGGATATCACCGGGGAGCTGTTTTTT. Translation: CASNRDRVDITGELFF.

This clone occurred many times. The V gene is TRBV15, the J gene TRBJ2-1; D is uncertain. Germline CDR1 LNHNV, CDR2 YYDKDF (reference sequence). V lost 3 bases, J lost 6 bases, and 15 bases lay in between. This CDR3 is 15 amino acids long. The CDR3 bases are TGTGCCACCAGCAGCCGACCGCAGCCTTCCAATGAGCAGTTCTTC. This sequence encodes CATSSRPQPSNEQFF.

This clone appeared many times. J is TRBJ1-5 and V is TRBV12-3 or TRBV12-4; the D gene is possibly TRBD1 (6 bases). The CDR3 is 14 residues long. V lost 4 bases, J lost 5 bases, and 12 bases lay in between. The CDR3 nucleotides are TGTGCCAGCAGTTCGGACAGTTTATATCAGCCCCAGCATTTT. Encoded protein: CASSSDSLYQPQHF.

For the CDR3, the DNA is TGCGCCAGCAGCTCCTTGACCCCTCCGTATGGCTACACCTTC. Amino acid sequence: CASSSLTPPYGYTF. The chain carries TRBV5-1 and TRBJ1-2; the D is unclear. CDR1 is SGHRS and CDR2 is YFSETQ in the germline V gene. Between the trimmed V and J ends, which lost 3 bases and 5 bases, there was a span of 14 bases. The CDR3 covers 14 residues.

This clone was seen a handful of times. V and J are TRBV6-1 and TRBJ1-2; D gene unclear. CDR3 length: 13 residues. CDR1 MNHNS and CDR2 SASEGT come from the germline V gene. Trimming pared 4 bases from V and 8 bases from J, leaving 14 bases between. CDR3 loop: CASSGRAHGGYTF. As DNA, the CDR3 is TGTGCCAGCAGTGGGCGGGCCCACGGGGGCTACACCTTC.

This clone was seen ten or more times. V is TRBV12-3 or TRBV12-4 and J is TRBJ2-4; 7 positions agree with TRBD2. With V trimmed by 6 bases and J by 8 bases, 7 bases remained unmatched. The CDR3 is made up of 13 amino acids. The CDR3 reads CASRLGGGDIQYF. CDR3 nucleotides: TGTGCCAGCAGACTTGGTGGGGGGGACATTCAGTACTTC.

This clone was counted between two and nine times. It may be a read error: a sequence one base away is much more abundant. Other DNA sequences in the same sample also yield this CDR3. This chain joins TRBV5-6 and TRBJ2-7; D is perhaps TRBD2 (6 bases). Germline assignment: CDR1 SGHDT and CDR2 YYEEEE. V was cut by 8 bases and J by 5 bases, with 20 bases left in between. CDR3 length equals 14 residues. As DNA, the CDR3 is TGTGCCAGTACCCGGGGCGGGGAATGGCACGAGCAGTACTTC. This gives the protein CASTRGGEWHEQYF.

This clone showed up many times. Other DNA variants within this sample encode the same CDR3. The gene calls are TRBV6-1 and TRBJ1-1; D is unresolved. Germline V gives CDR1 MNHNS, CDR2 SASEGT. The CDR3 length is 13 residues. Trimming cost V 6 bases and J 6 bases, with 14 bases left between them. The CDR3 is CASRFTDGPEAFF. The CDR3 DNA reads as TGTGCCAGCAGATTCACGGACGGCCCTGAAGCTTTCTTT.

In this sample, this clone turned up many times. The chain recombines TRBV20-1 with TRBJ2-1, with 7 bases fitting TRBD2. The CDR3 runs 17 residues. Trimming at V came to 2 bases and at J to 1 base, leaving 11 bases not matched to a gene. From germline, CDR1 is DFQATT and CDR2 SNEGSKA (reference sequence). The CDR3 protein is CSARSFQGDYSYNEQFF. DNA for the CDR3: TGCAGTGCTAGATCTTTCCAAGGGGACTATTCCTACAATGAGCAGTTCTTC.

The rearrangement joins TRBV6-1 to TRBJ2-1, with TRBD2 as a possible D gene (5 bases). Germline CDR1 is MNHNS and CDR2 is SASEGT. The CDR3 runs 15 residues. V lost 6 bases, J lost 5 bases, and 17 bases lay in between. The CDR3 nucleotides read TGTGCCAGCAGCCCCGCGGAGGTTATGCACAATGAGCAGTTCTTC. Its protein product is CASSPAEVMHNEQFF.

Many counts were recorded for this clone. The chain uses TRBV5-1 and TRBJ1-1, with 9 bases fitting TRBD1. V was clipped by 4 bases and J by 6 bases; unmatched bases: 7. Per the germline V gene, CDR1 is SGHRS and CDR2 is YFSETQ. The CDR3 extends over 14 amino acids. The CDR3 sequence is CASSIGQGFAEAFF. CDR3 nucleotides: TGCGCCAGCAGCATCGGACAGGGGTTCGCTGAAGCTTTCTTT.

The sample holds many counts of this clone. V gene TRBV14 combines with J gene TRBJ1-1, with D maybe TRBD1 (5 bases). CDR1 is SGHDN, CDR2 FVKESK, per germline. The length of the CDR3 is 16 residues. Trimming left V 3 bases short and J 0 bases short, with 14 bases between. CDR3 in amino acids: CASSQFGDGMNTEAFF. As DNA, the CDR3 is TGTGCCAGCAGCCAGTTTGGGGACGGGATGAACACTGAAGCTTTCTTT.

This rearrangement joins TRBV20-1 to TRBJ2-2; 9 positions agree with TRBD2. This CDR3 contains 16 residues. Trimming took 5 bases from V and 7 from J; bases not matched to a gene: 14. The germline V gene encodes CDR1 DFQATT and CDR2 SNEGSKA (reference sequence). The CDR3 sequence: CSAHLRTSVSLGELFF. The DNA of the CDR3 is TGCAGTGCTCACCTAAGGACTAGCGTGAGCCTCGGGGAGCTGTTTTTT.

Only a few counts were recorded for this clone. The V gene is TRBV6-2 or TRBV6-3, the J gene TRBJ2-1, with D maybe TRBD2 (6 bases). From germline, CDR1 is MNHEY and CDR2 SVGEGT. This CDR3 region has 18 residues. V lost 5 bases and J lost 6, with 26 bases in between. Written as DNA, the CDR3 is TGTGCCAGCAGTCGGACCGTGACTAGTTATGGGTCTATCAATGAGCAGTTCTTC. The encoded protein is CASSRTVTSYGSINEQFF.

In this sample, this clone turned up many times. The gene calls are TRBV5-1 and TRBJ2-5; 11 bases agree with TRBD2. Germline loops: CDR1 SGHRS, CDR2 YFSETQ. This CDR3 is 16 amino acids long. After removal of 4 bases from V and 5 bases from J, the junction contained 10 bases not matched to a gene. CDR3 residues: CASSVGLAGLGETQYF. The CDR3 nucleotides are TGCGCCAGCAGCGTCGGACTAGCGGGTCTGGGGGAGACCCAGTACTTC.